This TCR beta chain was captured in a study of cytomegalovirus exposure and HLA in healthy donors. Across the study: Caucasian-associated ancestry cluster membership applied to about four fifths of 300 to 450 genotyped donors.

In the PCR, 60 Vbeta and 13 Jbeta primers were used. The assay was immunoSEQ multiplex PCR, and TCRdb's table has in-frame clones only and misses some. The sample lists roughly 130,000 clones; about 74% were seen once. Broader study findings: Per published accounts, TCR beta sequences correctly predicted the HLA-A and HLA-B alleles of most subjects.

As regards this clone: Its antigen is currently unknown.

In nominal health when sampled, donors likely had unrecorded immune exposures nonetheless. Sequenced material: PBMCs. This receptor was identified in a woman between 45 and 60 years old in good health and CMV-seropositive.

The CDR3 bases are TGTGCCAGCAGCCCGGGACTAGCGGCCTCCTACGAGCAGTACTTC. It yields the protein CASSPGLAASYEQYF. The chain is built from TRBV4-2 and TRBJ2-7; 11 bases fit TRBD2. The CDR3 has 15 residues. Looked up from germline, CDR1 is LGHNA and CDR2 is YNFKEQ. V gave up 4 bases and J gave up 0 bases; unmatched junction bases: 2.